The T cell receptor (beta chain) under discussion was sequenced for a study of T cells in women clearing cervical HPV infection. Study summary: No precancer developed; the control's incident HPV16 infection cleared within 12 months. Points from the study as a whole: Repertoire richness, not evenness, was significantly elevated in CIN3+ cases versus controls. Richness plus V gene abundances separated cases from controls with AUC roughly 0.83.

Each participant carried one incident cervical HPV16 infection only. Repertoires were generated with immunoSEQ multiplex PCR, while TCRdb's copy carries only in-frame clones and drops some. The sample has about 16,000 clones. As concerns this clone: Its antigen is unidentified.

This TCR came from a woman aged 18 to 75 with a cervical HPV16 infection that either progressed to CIN3+ or cleared (not recorded which). Sequenced sample: blood buffy coat.

CDR3 DNA (partial): TGCAGCGGGGGACAGGGGAAAAATCAGCCC. Its protein product is CSGGQGKNQP. The CDR3 in its entirety is CSGGQGKNQPQHF. The gene calls are TRBV29-1 and TRBJ1-5, with 10 bases fitting TRBD1. The sequence runs out 3 residues before the end of the CDR3; the remainder is reconstructed from the germline J gene. V trimming: 7 bases; J trimming: 4 bases; junction bases outside the gene matches: 4. This CDR3 is built from 13 residues. Germline lookup yields CDR1 SQVTM and CDR2 ANQGSEA.